A selection of T cell receptor beta chains follows, all from one sample in a study of T cell changes during pregnancy in multiple sclerosis. Clones were sequenced by immunoSEQ multiplex PCR, and TCRdb holds only the in-frame ones, with some missing. This table has 35,000 to 45,000 clones, 75% to 95% appearing once. The source material was CD4+ T cells from peripheral blood mononuclear cells, sampled in the second trimester of pregnancy. The receptors originated from a female donor in good health, enrolled as a control in a pregnancy study. Both conserved end residues are part of each CDR3. D genes are given only for firm matches. The size entry is marked missing in some rows and otherwise reads once, few, many or a size class.

cdr3_aa: CASSEGTSRYSNQPQHF
cdr3_nt: TGTGCCAGCAGTGAAGGGACAAGCAGGTATAGCAATCAGCCCCAGCATTTT
clone_size: .
v_call: TRBV6-1
j_call: TRBJ1-5
d_call: .
cdr3_length: 17

cdr3_aa: CATSSDQRRSTDTQYF
cdr3_nt: TGTGCCACCAGCAGCGACCAGCGCCGAAGCACAGATACGCAGTATTTT
clone_size: .
v_call: TRBV15
j_call: TRBJ2-3
d_call: .
cdr3_length: 16

cdr3_aa: CASRRLAEGAYEQYF
cdr3_nt: TGTGCCAGCAGAAGACTAGCGGAGGGCGCCTACGAGCAGTACTTC
clone_size: .
v_call: TRBV6-6
j_call: TRBJ2-7
d_call: TRBD2
cdr3_length: 15

cdr3_aa: CASTPLAASGYGYTF
cdr3_nt: TGTGCCAGCACCCCTTTGGCGGCCTCGGGCTATGGCTACACCTTC
clone_size: .
v_call: TRBV7-9
j_call: TRBJ1-2
d_call: .
cdr3_length: 15

cdr3_aa: CATSTGVVYEQYF
cdr3_nt: TGTGCCACCAGCACCGGGGTAGTCTACGAGCAGTACTTC
clone_size: .
v_call: TRBV15
j_call: TRBJ2-7
d_call: .
cdr3_length: 13

cdr3_aa: CASNTKTPGLASTGELFF
cdr3_nt: TGTGCCAGCAACACAAAAACGCCGGGACTAGCGTCGACCGGGGAGCTGTTTTTT
clone_size: once
v_call: TRBV7-9
j_call: TRBJ2-2
d_call: TRBD2
cdr3_length: 18

cdr3_aa: CASRTAGREKLFF
cdr3_nt: TGTGCCAGCAGGACAGCGGGGAGGGAAAAACTGTTTTTT
clone_size: .
v_call: TRBV6-5
j_call: TRBJ1-4
d_call: .
cdr3_length: 13

cdr3_aa: CASSSRGQGGETQYF
cdr3_nt: TGTGCCAGCAGCTCCCGAGGACAGGGGGGGGAGACCCAGTACTTC
clone_size: .
v_call: TRBV7-9
j_call: TRBJ2-5
d_call: TRBD1
cdr3_length: 15

cdr3_aa: CASSYGTPRLWPQHF
cdr3_nt: TGTGCCAGCAGTTACGGGACTCCGCGTTTGTGGCCCCAGCATTTT
clone_size: .
v_call: TRBV6-5
j_call: TRBJ1-5
d_call: .
cdr3_length: 15

cdr3_aa: CASSYGGRNSGNTIYF
cdr3_nt: TGTGCCAGCAGTTACGGTGGGAGGAACTCCGGAAACACCATATATTTT
clone_size: .
v_call: TRBV6-6
j_call: TRBJ1-3
d_call: .
cdr3_length: 16

cdr3_aa: CASTLQGASTDTQYF
cdr3_nt: TGTGCCAGCACCCTACAGGGGGCTAGCACAGATACGCAGTATTTT
clone_size: .
v_call: TRBV6-1
j_call: TRBJ2-3
d_call: TRBD1
cdr3_length: 15

cdr3_aa: CASSQDRTVSSEKLFF
cdr3_nt: TGCGCCAGCAGCCAAGATCGGACAGTCTCCTCGGAAAAACTGTTTTTT
clone_size: .
v_call: TRBV4-3
j_call: TRBJ1-4
d_call: .
cdr3_length: 16

cdr3_aa: CAWRRGGWNTEAFF
cdr3_nt: TGTGCCTGGAGAAGGGGAGGATGGAACACTGAAGCTTTCTTT
clone_size: .
v_call: TRBV30
j_call: TRBJ1-1
d_call: .
cdr3_length: 14

cdr3_aa: CASSRDFYTQYF
cdr3_nt: TGTGCCAGCAGCCGGGACTTCTATACGCAGTATTTT
clone_size: once
v_call: TRBV9
j_call: TRBJ2-3
d_call: .
cdr3_length: 12

cdr3_aa: CSAPLETQYF
cdr3_nt: TGCAGTGCTCCGTTGGAGACCCAGTACTTC
clone_size: .
v_call: TRBV20-1
j_call: TRBJ2-5
d_call: .
cdr3_length: 10

cdr3_aa: CASRLTGAPGYTF
cdr3_nt: TGTGCCAGCAGATTGACAGGGGCGCCGGGCTACACCTTC
clone_size: .
v_call: TRBV6-5
j_call: TRBJ1-2
d_call: TRBD1
cdr3_length: 13

cdr3_aa: CASSGTGTGAVEQYF
cdr3_nt: TGTGCCAGTAGTGGCACCGGGACAGGGGCGGTCGAGCAGTACTTC
clone_size: .
v_call: TRBV19
j_call: TRBJ2-7
d_call: TRBD1
cdr3_length: 15

cdr3_aa: CASSLKVNGGAQETQYF
cdr3_nt: TGCGCCAGCAGCCTCAAAGTGAATGGCGGGGCACAAGAGACCCAGTACTTC
clone_size: .
v_call: TRBV4-1
j_call: TRBJ2-5
d_call: .
cdr3_length: 17

cdr3_aa: CASSPTRDRSYNEQFF
cdr3_nt: TGTGCCAGCAGCCCCACGCGGGACAGGAGTTACAATGAGCAGTTCTTC
clone_size: .
v_call: TRBV5-4
j_call: TRBJ2-1
d_call: TRBD1
cdr3_length: 16

cdr3_aa: CASSRASGRYETQYF
cdr3_nt: TGTGCCAGCAGCCGAGCTAGCGGGAGGTACGAGACCCAGTACTTC
clone_size: .
v_call: TRBV7-9
j_call: TRBJ2-5
d_call: TRBD2
cdr3_length: 15

cdr3_aa: CATESPTGLNEKLFF
cdr3_nt: TGTGCCACAGAGTCCCCGACAGGGTTGAATGAAAAACTGTTTTTT
clone_size: .
v_call: TRBV28
j_call: TRBJ1-4
d_call: TRBD1
cdr3_length: 15

cdr3_aa: CASSFASGDYEQYF
cdr3_nt: TGTGCCAGCAGCTTTGCGTCCGGGGACTACGAGCAGTACTTC
clone_size: .
v_call: TRBV7-3
j_call: TRBJ2-7
d_call: .
cdr3_length: 14

cdr3_aa: CASSLRGRNEQFF
cdr3_nt: TGTGCCAGCAGCTTAAGGGGGCGTAATGAGCAGTTCTTC
clone_size: .
v_call: TRBV7-3
j_call: TRBJ2-1
d_call: .
cdr3_length: 13

cdr3_aa: CASRQGANTGELFF
cdr3_nt: TGTGCCAGCAGACAGGGGGCTAACACCGGGGAGCTGTTTTTT
clone_size: .
v_call: TRBV6-1
j_call: TRBJ2-2
d_call: TRBD1
cdr3_length: 14

cdr3_aa: CASSPTIDRGNEKLFF
cdr3_nt: TGTGCCAGCAGCCCAACGATAGACAGGGGAAATGAAAAACTGTTTTTT
clone_size: .
v_call: TRBV5-4
j_call: TRBJ1-4
d_call: TRBD1
cdr3_length: 16

cdr3_aa: CASTSFAGRGKTQYF
cdr3_nt: TGTGCCAGCACCTCCTTTGCGGGAAGGGGAAAGACCCAGTACTTC
clone_size: .
v_call: TRBV7-2
j_call: TRBJ2-5
d_call: .
cdr3_length: 15

cdr3_aa: CASSLGDRAGEKLFF
cdr3_nt: TGTGCCAGCAGCTTGGGGGACAGGGCGGGCGAAAAACTGTTTTTT
clone_size: .
v_call: TRBV5-6
j_call: TRBJ1-4
d_call: TRBD1
cdr3_length: 15

cdr3_aa: CASRGTATQPQHF
cdr3_nt: TGTGCCAGCAGGGGGACAGCAACTCAGCCCCAGCATTTT
clone_size: .
v_call: TRBV28
j_call: TRBJ1-5
d_call: TRBD1
cdr3_length: 13

cdr3_aa: CASSRATGTPNMYGNTIYF
cdr3_nt: TGTGCCAGCAGCCGCGCAACCGGGACACCCAATATGTACGGAAACACCATATATTTT
clone_size: .
v_call: TRBV7-2
j_call: TRBJ1-3
d_call: .
cdr3_length: 19

cdr3_aa: CASSLGLTSGRAGELFF
cdr3_nt: TGTGCCAGCAGCTTAGGTCTCACTAGCGGGAGGGCCGGGGAGCTGTTTTTT
clone_size: .
v_call: TRBV7-2
j_call: TRBJ2-2
d_call: TRBD2
cdr3_length: 17

cdr3_aa: CASSPTGPLGSYNEQFF
cdr3_nt: TGTGCCAGCAGCCCGACAGGGCCCCTCGGCTCCTACAATGAGCAGTTCTTC
clone_size: .
v_call: TRBV7-9
j_call: TRBJ2-1
d_call: TRBD1
cdr3_length: 17

cdr3_aa: CASGRDRDQPQHF
cdr3_nt: TGTGCCAGCGGCCGGGACAGAGATCAGCCCCAGCATTTT
clone_size: .
v_call: TRBV6-1
j_call: TRBJ1-5
d_call: TRBD1
cdr3_length: 13

cdr3_aa: CASSGGSKGSYEQYF
cdr3_nt: TGCGCCAGCAGTGGAGGGTCAAAAGGGAGCTACGAGCAGTACTTC
clone_size: once
v_call: TRBV10-1
j_call: TRBJ2-7
d_call: .
cdr3_length: 15

cdr3_aa: CASSLGLATGELFF
cdr3_nt: TGTGCCAGCAGCTTAGGACTAGCCACCGGGGAGCTGTTTTTT
clone_size: once
v_call: TRBV7-2
j_call: TRBJ2-2
d_call: TRBD2
cdr3_length: 14

cdr3_aa: CASSLTAGTGGPGELFF
cdr3_nt: TGTGCCAGCAGCTTAACTGCCGGGACAGGGGGCCCCGGGGAGCTGTTTTTT
clone_size: .
v_call: TRBV7-3
j_call: TRBJ2-2
d_call: TRBD1
cdr3_length: 17

cdr3_aa: CARGTVGNTIYF
cdr3_nt: TGTGCCCGCGGGACTGTTGGAAACACCATATATTTT
clone_size: .
v_call: TRBV30
j_call: TRBJ1-3
d_call: .
cdr3_length: 12

cdr3_aa: CASSEGLAGEQFF
cdr3_nt: TGTGCCAGCAGTGAAGGACTAGCAGGTGAGCAGTTCTTC
clone_size: .
v_call: TRBV25-1
j_call: TRBJ2-1
d_call: TRBD2
cdr3_length: 13

cdr3_aa: CAWSRDRETEAFF
cdr3_nt: TGTGCCTGGAGTCGGGACAGGGAAACTGAAGCTTTCTTT
clone_size: .
v_call: TRBV30
j_call: TRBJ1-1
d_call: TRBD1
cdr3_length: 13

cdr3_aa: CASSRAGGPYEQYF
cdr3_nt: TGTGCCAGCAGCCGAGCGGGAGGGCCCTACGAGCAGTACTTC
clone_size: .
v_call: TRBV5-6
j_call: TRBJ2-7
d_call: TRBD2
cdr3_length: 14

cdr3_aa: CASSERGGSDTQYF
cdr3_nt: TGTGCCAGCAGCGAGCGGGGGGGCAGTGATACGCAGTATTTT
clone_size: .
v_call: TRBV7-9
j_call: TRBJ2-3
d_call: TRBD2
cdr3_length: 14

cdr3_aa: CASSPYRVLASYNEQFF
cdr3_nt: TGTGCCAGCAGCCCGTACAGGGTCCTAGCTTCCTACAATGAGCAGTTCTTC
clone_size: .
v_call: TRBV7-6
j_call: TRBJ2-1
d_call: .
cdr3_length: 17

cdr3_aa: CASTLGGADTQYF
cdr3_nt: TGTGCCAGCACCCTGGGAGGAGCGGATACGCAGTATTTT
clone_size: once
v_call: TRBV25-1
j_call: TRBJ2-3
d_call: .
cdr3_length: 13

cdr3_aa: CAISDDSANYGYTF
cdr3_nt: TGTGCCATCAGTGACGACAGCGCTAACTATGGCTACACCTTC
clone_size: .
v_call: TRBV10-3
j_call: TRBJ1-2
d_call: .
cdr3_length: 14

cdr3_aa: CASSLAGIAGETQYF
cdr3_nt: TGTGCCAGCAGCTTGGCCGGAATAGCGGGGGAGACCCAGTACTTC
clone_size: .
v_call: TRBV5-6
j_call: TRBJ2-5
d_call: TRBD2
cdr3_length: 15

cdr3_aa: CASSPSRLALGSYNEQFF
cdr3_nt: TGTGCCAGCAGTCCATCCCGACTAGCATTAGGGTCCTACAATGAGCAGTTCTTC
clone_size: once
v_call: TRBV2
j_call: TRBJ2-1
d_call: TRBD2
cdr3_length: 18

cdr3_aa: CSAEQGAGNTIYF
cdr3_nt: TGCAGCGCCGAACAGGGGGCAGGAAACACCATATATTTT
clone_size: .
v_call: TRBV29-1
j_call: TRBJ1-3
d_call: TRBD1
cdr3_length: 13